The 26 T cell receptor beta chains listed next were all sequenced from one sample in a study of low-dose radiotherapy and immunotherapy resistance in tumors. Noted time point: after trial treatment. As to treatment: LDRT plus nivolumab, ipilimumab, low-dose cyclophosphamide and aspirin (RACIN trial). Primers used for first-strand cDNA, a TRAV- and TRBV-specific set, covered both alpha and beta chains. Amplification, which lasted 15 to 20 PCR cycles, used a constant-region primer and V-primer adapter to amplify TCRs. Via MiXCR, TCRdb re-called the reads, giving one row per CDR3 protein. The repertoire includes more than 70,000 distinct CDR3 sequences, 20% to 25% of them detected once, and about 13% sits in the top ten. Sequencing used PBMCs, obtained after low-dose radiotherapy plus immunotherapy. The receptors originated from a female donor with ovarian cancer.

This clonotype was found many times. The J gene is TRBJ2-4, the V gene TRBV2; 7 nucleotides agree with TRBD1. The V gene's germline CDR1 is SNHLY and CDR2 FYNNEI. The CDR3 extends over 14 amino acids. Trimming cost V 3 bases and J 10 bases; bases outside gene matches: 9. For the CDR3, the DNA is TGTGCCAGCAGTGAGGAGACAGGGCGAAGAATTCAGTACTTC. It is translated as CASSEETGRRIQYF.

This clonotype was counted ten times or more. The chain has TRBV7-9 and TRBJ2-6; the match to TRBD1 covers 7 bases. The CDR3 totals 19 residues. Germline values: CDR1 SEHNR, CDR2 FQNEAQ (reference sequence). The junction had 10 bases not matched to a gene; V was cut back by 2 bases and J by 0 bases. The CDR3 reads CASSLFKQGPLSGANVLTF. CDR3 nucleotide sequence: TGTGCCAGCAGCTTATTCAAACAGGGGCCCCTCTCTGGGGCCAACGTCCTGACTTTC.

There are many counts of this clonotype. V gene TRBV7-9 combines with J gene TRBJ2-2; tentative D call: TRBD2 (5 bases). The CDR3 contains 16 residues. V lost 2 bases and J lost 1, with 11 bases in between. Germline CDR1 reads SEHNR; CDR2 reads FQNEAQ (reference sequence). This chain's CDR3 is CASSLMASGNTGELFF. Written as DNA, the CDR3 is TGTGCCAGCAGCTTAATGGCAAGCGGGAACACCGGGGAGCTGTTTTTT.

This clonotype was recorded many times. J is TRBJ1-2 and V is TRBV6-2 or TRBV6-3; no clear D. Germline CDR1 is MNHEY and CDR2 is SVGEGT. Trimming stripped 8 bases from V and 2 bases from J, with 15 bases between. This CDR3 has 14 residues. The CDR3: CASARTGLNYGYTF. DNA for the CDR3: TGTGCCAGCGCCCGGACGGGTTTAAACTATGGCTACACCTTC.

This clonotype was counted many times. The chain employs TRBV7-2 and TRBJ2-2; TRBD2 is a possible D gene (5 bases). Germline V gene sequence: CDR1 SGHTA, CDR2 FQGNSA. V was trimmed by 5 bases and J by 8 bases, leaving 12 bases between them. The CDR3 extends over 13 amino acids. Here the CDR3 reads CASSPYTSGELFF. CDR3 sequence (DNA): TGTGCCAGCAGCCCGTATACTAGTGGGGAGCTGTTTTTT.

This clonotype has at least ten counts. The chain links TRBV6-2 or TRBV6-3 to TRBJ1-2, with a weak D call TRBD1 (6 bases). V shed 5 bases and J shed 2 bases, with 12 bases lying between them. The CDR3 sequence is 14 residues long. The germline CDR1 and CDR2 sequences are MNHEY and SVGEGT. CDR3 sequence: CASSLSTGNYGYTF. In DNA form, the CDR3 reads TGTGCCAGCAGTCTCTCGACAGGCAACTATGGCTACACCTTC.

As to this clonotype: Just one base apart from a much larger clone, this may be a read error. V is TRBV5-1 and J is TRBJ2-2, with 7 bases identical to TRBD1. Germline trimming cut 6 bases from V and 3 bases from J; bases unmatched to any gene: 5. This CDR3 contains 14 residues. Per germline, CDR1 SGHRS and CDR2 YFSETQ. The CDR3 DNA reads as TGCGCCAGCACAGAGGGGGCGGACACCGGGGAGCTGTTTTTT. Translated, it gives CASTEGADTGELFF.

This clonotype was counted a few times. This sequence joins TRBV28 and TRBJ2-7; perhaps D is TRBD1 or TRBD2 (5 bases each). The CDR3 has 13 amino acids. The ends were cut back, 3 bases at V and 5 bases at J, with 11 bases in the middle. CDR1 is MDHEN, CDR2 SYDVKM, per germline. CDR3 region: CASSFAGTDEQYF. CDR3 DNA sequence: TGTGCCAGCAGTTTCGCAGGGACCGACGAGCAGTACTTC. The variable domain in full, completed from reference TRBV28 and TRBJ2-7, reads DVKVTQSSRYLVKRTGEKVFLECVQDMDHENMFWYRQDPGLGLRLIYFSYDVKMKEKGDIPEGYSVSREKKERFSLILESASTNQTSMYLCASSFAGTDEQYFGPGTRLTVT.

This clonotype was recorded many times. The chain uses TRBV9 and TRBJ2-1; 13 positions match TRBD2. Germline values: CDR1 SGDLS, CDR2 YYNGEE. The CDR3 has 17 residues. J was trimmed by 8 bases and V by 0 bases; bases with no gene match: 8. As DNA, the CDR3 is TGTGCCAGCAGCGTAGCTAGGACTAGCGGGGGAGTAGATGAGCAGTTCTTC. Translation gives CASSVARTSGGVDEQFF.

Ten or more counts support this clonotype. The V and J genes are TRBV28 and TRBJ1-4; D gene unclear. In germline, CDR1 is MDHEN, CDR2 SYDVKM. The CDR3 is made up of 17 amino acids. Trimming left V 2 bases short and J 3 bases short, with 16 bases between. Here the CDR3 DNA reads TGTGCCAGCAGTTTACGGAAGAGTTTTTACCCTAATGAAAAACTGTTTTTT. Its protein product is CASSLRKSFYPNEKLFF.

V and J are TRBV21-1 and TRBJ1-2; whether TRBD1, the table's D call, matches the DNA was not checked. TRBV21-1 is an annotated pseudogene. CDR3 length equals 15 residues. The CDR3 DNA sequence: TGTGCCAGCAGCATGGCCTTGGGGCCTAACTATGGCTACACCTTC. Translation: CASSMALGPNYGYTF.

This clonotype was seen more than once but under ten times. A far more abundant clone sits one base away, making this likely a read error. The V gene is TRBV6-2 or TRBV6-3, the J gene TRBJ2-7; TRBD2 aligns across 7 bases. Trimming at V came to 8 bases and at J to 7 bases, leaving 14 bases not matched to a gene. Germline CDR1 and CDR2: MNHEY and SVGEGT. This CDR3 is 14 amino acids long. The CDR3 spells CASGVGGNYNEQYF. CDR3 nucleotides: TGTGCCAGCGGCGTGGGAGGGAACTACAATGAGCAGTACTTC.

Many counts were recorded for this clonotype. The rearrangement uses TRBV19 and TRBJ2-1, with 8 bases aligning to TRBD2. With 3 bases clipped from V and 5 bases from J, the junction kept 9 bases outside the gene matches. CDR1 and CDR2 (germline): LNHDA, SQIVND (reference sequence). The CDR3 is 16 amino acids. The DNA for the CDR3 is TGTGCCAGTAGTATTCCACGGGCTAGCGGGCACAATGAGCAGTTCTTC. It translates to CASSIPRASGHNEQFF.

Concerning this clonotype: A far larger clone is just one base off, so this is likely a read error. This chain joins TRBV10-3 and TRBJ1-5; 8 nucleotides align to TRBD1. The CDR3 totals 17 residues. J lost 0 bases, V lost 5 bases, and 9 bases had no gene match. From germline, CDR1 is ENHRY and CDR2 SYGVKD. DNA of the CDR3: TGTGCCATCAGTCGAGGACAGGGAGTAGGTAGCAATCAGCCCCAGCATTTT. It yields the protein CAISRGQGVGSNQPQHF.

CDR3 residues: CASSLEGSGGYEQFF. The CDR3 bases are TGCGCCAGCAGCTTGGAGGGTAGCGGGGGCTACGAGCAGTTCTTC. This chain joins TRBV5-1 and TRBJ2-1; 9 nucleotides match TRBD2. This CDR3 region has 15 residues. Germline V gene lookup returns CDR1 SGHRS and CDR2 YFSETQ. With 0 bases clipped from V and 10 bases from J, the junction kept 8 bases outside the gene matches. The variable domain in full, completed from reference TRBV5-1 and TRBJ2-1, reads KAGVTQTPRYLIKTRGQQVTLSCSPISGHRSVSWYQQTPGQGLQFLFEYFSETQRNKGNFPGRFSGRQFSNSRSEMNVSTLELGDSALYLCASSLEGSGGYEQFFGPGTRLTVL.

This clonotype has just one count. The rearrangement links TRBV6-6 to TRBJ2-7; 12 positions agree with TRBD1. V trimming: 5 bases; J trimming: 7 bases; junction bases outside the gene matches: 9. This CDR3 contains 15 residues. Looked up from germline, CDR1 is MNHNY and CDR2 is SVGAGI (reference sequence). CDR3 nucleotides: TGTGCCAGCAGTCCCCCGGGACAGGGGGCAAAAGAGCAGTACTTC. Translating gives CASSPPGQGAKEQYF.

This clonotype appeared many times. V and J are TRBV5-4 and TRBJ1-1, with D unclear. Germline CDR1 is SGHNT and CDR2 is YYREEE (reference sequence). This CDR3 is 18 amino acids long. The germline V and J ends were trimmed by 4 bases and 0 bases, with 22 bases remaining between them. Written as DNA, the CDR3 is TGTGCCAGCAGCCCTGTAAACCTGAAGGCCGGGATGAACACTGAAGCTTTCTTT. Amino acids: CASSPVNLKAGMNTEAFF.

This clonotype occurred many times. This sequence joins TRBV9 and TRBJ2-2; D might be TRBD1 (6 bases). Germline V gene sequence: CDR1 SGDLS, CDR2 YYNGEE. Trimming shortened V by 4 bases and J by 7 bases, and 20 bases separated the two germline ends. This CDR3 has 16 amino acids. The CDR3 sequence is CASSSLGQGLGGELFF. The CDR3 coding sequence is TGTGCCAGCAGCTCCCTGGGGCAGGGGCTCGGCGGGGAGCTGTTTTTT.

This clonotype was recorded at least ten times. This chain connects TRBV9 to TRBJ1-5; TRBD1 is a possible D gene (5 bases). CDR1 and CDR2 from the germline V gene are SGDLS and YYNGEE. Trimming cost V 3 bases and J 5 bases, with 12 bases left between them. The CDR3 extends over 14 amino acids. CDR3 DNA sequence: TGTGCCAGCAGCGCCCAGGGTTCTGATCAGCCCCAGCATTTT. It specifies CASSAQGSDQPQHF.

This clonotype was found many times. The chain has TRBV29-1 and TRBJ2-2, with 13 nucleotides matching TRBD2. The J segment lost 6 bases and the V segment lost 1 base, leaving 5 bases of the junction unmatched. The germline CDR1 and CDR2 sequences are SQVTM and ANQGSEA. This CDR3 has 16 amino acids. CDR3 sequence: CSVEVDGLAGAGELFF. In DNA, the CDR3 is TGCAGCGTTGAAGTTGATGGACTAGCGGGAGCCGGGGAGCTGTTTTTT.

This clonotype was seen only once. This sequence may be a read error, since a much larger clone differs from it by one base. The genes are TRBV2 and TRBJ1-3; D not resolved. Trimming removed 10 bases at V and 6 bases at J, with 7 bases between. The V gene's germline CDR1 is SNHLY and CDR2 FYNNEI. The CDR3 contains 10 residues. This CDR3 is CANKVNTIYF. In DNA, the CDR3 is TGTGCCAACAAAGTAAACACCATATATTTT.

Regarding this clonotype: At one boundary the junction diverges from the germline segment, which might be a read error. The gene calls are TRBV20-1 and TRBJ1-1; TRBD1 might be the D (5 bases). The CDR3 contains 13 residues. CDR1 and CDR2 (germline): DFQATT, SNEGSKA (reference sequence). CDR3 nucleotide sequence: TGCAATGCTAGGGGTTACATGAACACTGAAGCTTTCTTT. Protein product: CNARGYMNTEAFF.

V is TRBV19 and J is TRBJ1-5, with D possibly TRBD1 on 5 matching bases. Germline V CDR1 and CDR2: LNHDA, SQIVND (reference sequence). V lost 9 bases, J lost 2 bases, and 11 bases lay in between. The CDR3 spans 13 residues. CDR3 loop: CASQRGGNQPQHF. The CDR3 DNA sequence: TGTGCCAGCCAGCGAGGGGGCAATCAGCCCCAGCATTTT.

In its sample, this clonotype was seen many times. The V and J genes are TRBV20-1 and TRBJ1-2; 8 bases fit TRBD1. V lost 3 bases to trimming and J lost 0 bases; unmatched junction nucleotides: 3. From germline, CDR1 is DFQATT and CDR2 SNEGSKA (reference sequence). The CDR3 totals 14 residues. The DNA of the CDR3 is TGCAGTGCTAGTCCGGGACAGGCTAACTATGGCTACACCTTC. This gives the protein CSASPGQANYGYTF.

In this sample, this clonotype turned up many times. The chain couples TRBV19 to TRBJ1-4; tentative D call: TRBD1 (5 bases). The V gene's germline CDR1 is LNHDA and CDR2 SQIVND (reference sequence). The CDR3 runs to 15 residues. Trimming cost V 9 bases and J 8 bases, with 22 bases left between them. The CDR3 nucleotides are TGTGCCAGCTCCTCCATAGGAGGGGCTGGGGAAAAACTGTTTTTT. This translates into CASSSIGGAGEKLFF. Filled out from reference TRBV19 and TRBJ1-4, the complete variable domain reads DGGITQSPKYLFRKEGQNVTLSCEQNLNHDAMYWYRQDPGQGLRLIYYSQIVNDFQKGDIAEGYSVSREKKESFPLTVTSAQKNPTAFYLCASSSIGGAGEKLFFGSGTQLSVL.

This clonotype was recorded many times. This rearrangement joins TRBV6-6 to TRBJ2-1, with 7 bases identical to TRBD2. The CDR3 sequence is 15 residues long. Trimming took 5 bases from V and 9 from J; bases not matched to a gene: 13. Germline CDR1 MNHNY, CDR2 SVGAGI (reference sequence). The CDR3 reads CASSTSAGLPGEQFF. The CDR3 DNA reads TGTGCCAGCAGTACTTCAGCGGGACTACCGGGTGAGCAGTTCTTC.